This T cell receptor (beta chain) was captured by sequencing in a study of neoadjuvant nivolumab and ipilimumab in lung cancer. For the study at large: Patients got nivolumab 3 mg/kg on days 1, 15 and 29; combination added ipilimumab 1 mg/kg day 1.

Whole-study findings and limits: TCR richness and clonality were higher in tumors than adjacent uninvolved lung. Resected-tumor TCR richness correlated positively with pretherapy blood richness.

Some clones are missing from TCRdb's copy, which holds only in-frame ones; the method was immunoSEQ multiplex PCR. The sample records tens of thousands of clones, 89% being singletons. A word on this clone: Its cognate antigen is unknown.

The CDR3 contains 13 residues. The germline V gene has CDR1 ENHRY and CDR2 SYGVKD. V was clipped by 11 bases and J by 6 bases, with 19 bases between them. The input for sequencing was peripheral blood, taken before neoadjuvant nivolumab, alone or with ipilimumab. V is TRBV10-3 and J is TRBJ1-1; D gene uncertain. The source of this sequence is an adult with non-small cell lung cancer. In nucleotides, the CDR3 is TGTGCCTCTCAAAACGGGAGCCCCCCTGAAGCTTTCTTT. This translates into CASQNGSPPEAFF.